This is a list of T cell receptor beta chains from one sample in a study of blood T cell repertoires in COVID-19. This table comes from immunoSEQ multiplex PCR, and its TCRdb copy is limited to in-frame clones, with some not included. The profile shows about 190,000 clones, under 90% of them singletons. Sequencing was done on a sample of peripheral blood. The receptors come from a man between 40 and 49 years old with acute or convalescent COVID-19. Each CDR3 is given with its conserved first and last residue. D genes are given only for firm matches. Expanded clones get a size class; other rows say once, few or many, or leave the size out.

J	V	size	D	DNA	CDR3
TRBJ2-2	TRBV7-9	few	.	TGTGCCAGCAGCTTAGGCACTAGCCCTGGGGAGCTGTTTTTT	CASSLGTSPGELFF
TRBJ2-7	TRBV7-9	.	.	TGTGCCAGCAGCTTACTGGACAAGAACGAGCAGTACTTC	CASSLLDKNEQYF
TRBJ2-6	TRBV5-1	.	.	TGCGCCAGCAGCTTACCCCCTCTAGGAGGGGCCAACGTCCTGACTTTC	CASSLPPLGGANVLTF
TRBJ2-3	TRBV4-2	once	TRBD2	TGTGCCAGCAGGCCGACTAGCGGTGCAACAGATACGCAGTATTTT	CASRPTSGATDTQYF
TRBJ1-2	TRBV14	.	TRBD1	TGTGCCAGCAGCCAAGAGAGAGACAGGGGGTTGTATGGCTACACCTTC	CASSQERDRGLYGYTF
TRBJ2-1	TRBV5-1	.	TRBD2	TGCGCCAGCAGCTTGGGACTAGCGGTTTACAATGAGCAGTTCTTC	CASSLGLAVYNEQFF
TRBJ1-2	TRBV11-3	.	TRBD1	TGTGCCAGCAGCTTGGAACAAGACAGGGAGTACGGCTACACCTTC	CASSLEQDREYGYTF
TRBJ1-2	TRBV12-3/TRBV12-4	.	.	TGTGCCAGCAGTTTAATCGGAGGGTACGGCTACACCTTC	CASSLIGGYGYTF
TRBJ2-2	TRBV4-1	once	.	TGCGCCAGCAGCCAAGATATACAGGGCCCCGGGGAGCTGTTTTTT	CASSQDIQGPGELFF
TRBJ2-2	TRBV24-1	.	TRBD1	TGTGCCACCAGTGAACCGACAGGGGGCATCACCGGGGAGCTGTTTTTT	CATSEPTGGITGELFF
TRBJ1-5	TRBV6-4	.	.	TGTGCCAGCAGTGAAGCAAGCAATCAGCCCCAGCATTTT	CASSEASNQPQHF
TRBJ2-6	TRBV28	once	.	TGTGCCAGCAGTCCCCAACCGGGACACAGCTCTGGGGCCAACGTCCTGACTTTC	CASSPQPGHSSGANVLTF
TRBJ1-4	TRBV5-1	.	.	TGCGCCAGCAGCGCGTCGTGGCGTGGAGCAACTAATGAAAAACTGTTTTTT	CASSASWRGATNEKLFF
TRBJ1-1	TRBV6-5	.	TRBD1	TGTGCCAGCAGATCACAGGGGACGAACACTGAAGCTTTCTTT	CASRSQGTNTEAFF
TRBJ2-7	TRBV27	.	TRBD1	TGTGCCAGCAGTAGGACAGGGGGCTCCTACGAGCAGTACTTC	CASSRTGGSYEQYF
TRBJ1-1	TRBV7-9	.	TRBD1	TGTGCCAGCAGCTCACCTACGGGACAGGGGGTACGGAACACTGAAGCTTTCTTT	CASSSPTGQGVRNTEAFF
TRBJ2-3	TRBV6-5	.	.	TGTGCCAGCAGTATCGGACACACAGATACGCAGTATTTT	CASSIGHTDTQYF
TRBJ2-3	TRBV3-1/TRBV3-2	.	.	TGTGCCAGCAGCCAGTCAACTAGCACAGATACGCAGTATTTT	CASSQSTSTDTQYF
TRBJ2-7	TRBV2	.	TRBD1	TGTGCCAGCAGCGGGGCCAGGGACAGGGGAAGGTACGAGCAGTACTTC	CASSGARDRGRYEQYF
TRBJ1-4	TRBV6-5	.	.	TGTGCCAGCAGTTACTCGGAGGGAAGCGGTGAAAAACTGTTTTTT	CASSYSEGSGEKLFF
TRBJ2-5	TRBV7-2	.	TRBD1	TGTGCCAGCAGCCTCGACAGGGGGAGGCAAGAGACCCAGTACTTC	CASSLDRGRQETQYF
TRBJ2-7	TRBV11-2	few	.	TGTGCCAGCGCTCCTATCAGGGGAAGAACCGAGCAGTACTTC	CASAPIRGRTEQYF
TRBJ1-2	TRBV6-6	.	TRBD1	TGTGCCAGCAGTCTAGGACAGGTTTACTATGGCTACACCTTC	CASSLGQVYYGYTF
TRBJ2-3	TRBV18	few	TRBD2	TGTGCCAGCTCACCGAAATCGGGACTAGCGGGGGGGAATACGCAGTATTTT	CASSPKSGLAGGNTQYF
TRBJ2-2	TRBV19	few	TRBD2	TGTGCCAGCACTAGCGGGGGGGCCCTAGGGCATAACACCGGGGAGCTGTTTTTT	CASTSGGALGHNTGELFF
TRBJ2-4	TRBV6-5	.	TRBD1	TGTGCCAGCAGGTCCACAGGGGGAGGCAAAAACATTCAGTACTTC	CASRSTGGGKNIQYF
TRBJ1-2	TRBV6-5	.	.	TGTGCCAGCAGCGGGTCCAAATACTATGGCTACACCTTC	CASSGSKYYGYTF
TRBJ1-1	TRBV29-1	few	.	TGCAGCCTACGTATCGCGACGGGGATTGGTGAAGCTTTCTTT	CSLRIATGIGEAFF
TRBJ1-1	TRBV4-1	.	.	TGCGCCAGCAGCCAGACCCTAGGGAAGGGGATCACTGAAGCTTTCTTT	CASSQTLGKGITEAFF
TRBJ2-5	TRBV24-1	.	TRBD2	TGTGCCACCAGTGATCCACGCTCGGGGGGAGAGACCCAGTACTTC	CATSDPRSGGETQYF
TRBJ1-5	TRBV7-2	.	TRBD1	TGTGCCAGCAGCCCCGGGACAGGGAATGTCCAGCCCCAGCATTTT	CASSPGTGNVQPQHF
TRBJ2-4	TRBV21-1	.	.	TGTGCCAGCACCCCGGGACTAGCGGGGGGGCCACCTTGGAACATTCAGTACTTC	CASTPGLAGGPPWNIQYF
TRBJ2-7	TRBV7-9	.	.	TGTGCCAGCAGCCCTATTGGCGGGACGTACGAGCAGTACTTC	CASSPIGGTYEQYF
TRBJ2-7	TRBV19	.	TRBD1	TGTGCCAGTGTCCAGGGACAGGGGGCCTACGAGCAGTACTTC	CASVQGQGAYEQYF
TRBJ2-3	TRBV5-6	.	TRBD2	TGTGCCAGCAGCCATTTAGCGGGGAGCACAGATACGCAGTATTTT	CASSHLAGSTDTQYF
TRBJ2-1	TRBV7-3	.	TRBD2	TGTGCCAGCAGCCCGGGACTAGCGGTCTACAATGAGCAGTTCTTC	CASSPGLAVYNEQFF
TRBJ2-2	TRBV19	.	TRBD1	TGTGCCACTGGGACAGGCAGCCCCGCGAACACCGGGGAGCTGTTTTTT	CATGTGSPANTGELFF
TRBJ1-2	TRBV21-1	.	.	TGTGCCAGCAGCAAAGTCGGGAAAAACTATGGCTACACCTTC	CASSKVGKNYGYTF
TRBJ2-2	TRBV7-2	.	TRBD1	TGTGCCAGCAGCTTATTCAGGGGGCAAACCGGGGAGCTGTTTTTT	CASSLFRGQTGELFF
TRBJ1-5	TRBV7-9	.	.	TGTGCCAGCAGCTTAACAGATCAGCCCCAGCATTTT	CASSLTDQPQHF
TRBJ2-5	TRBV5-5	.	TRBD1	TGTGCCAGCAGCTTGGTTCCCGACAGGGGGCTGGAGACCCAGTACTTC	CASSLVPDRGLETQYF
TRBJ1-2	TRBV3-1/TRBV3-2	.	.	TGTGCCAGCAGCCAAGCCCCGGGAGGCGGCTACACCTTC	CASSQAPGGGYTF
TRBJ1-5	TRBV12-3/TRBV12-4	.	TRBD1	TGTGCCAGCAGGATCAGGGGGCAGCCCCAGCATTTT	CASRIRGQPQHF
TRBJ2-3	TRBV15	.	.	TGTGCCACCAGCAGAGATCCACCCGGGTCCCCCACAGATACGCAGTATTTT	CATSRDPPGSPTDTQYF
TRBJ1-2	TRBV2	few	.	TGTGCCAGCAGGGCCAGGGACACTTACTACACCTTC	CASRARDTYYTF
TRBJ1-5	TRBV7-2	once	TRBD1	TGTGCCAGCAGCCCCAACAGGGGTAAGGATCAGCCCCAGCATTTT	CASSPNRGKDQPQHF
TRBJ2-2	TRBV4-1	.	TRBD2	TGCGCCAGCAGCCCCTGGGTTACAGCGGGGGGTACCGGGGAGCTGTTTTTT	CASSPWVTAGGTGELFF
TRBJ2-3	TRBV18	.	.	TGTGCCAGCTCACCGCCCGAGACAGATACGCAGTATTTT	CASSPPETDTQYF
TRBJ1-5	TRBV28	once	.	TGTGCCACCTCCCTCAGGGCGGGCAATCAGCCCCAGCATTTT	CATSLRAGNQPQHF
TRBJ2-7	TRBV28	.	.	TGTGCCAGCAGTCCGCGAGGATCCTACGAGCAGTACTTC	CASSPRGSYEQYF
TRBJ1-5	TRBV7-8	.	.	TGTGCCAGCAGCTTAGTGGGTACGGGACAGCCCCAGCATTTT	CASSLVGTGQPQHF